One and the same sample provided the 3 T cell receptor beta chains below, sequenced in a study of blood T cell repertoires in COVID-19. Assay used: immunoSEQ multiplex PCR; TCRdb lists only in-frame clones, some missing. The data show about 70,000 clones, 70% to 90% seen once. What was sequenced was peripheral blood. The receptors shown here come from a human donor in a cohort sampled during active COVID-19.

The CDR3 sequence is CASSSRGLGTEAFF. The CDR3 DNA reads TGTGCCAGCAGTTCCAGGGGGCTAGGGACTGAAGCTTTCTTT. The chain combines TRBV6-5 with TRBJ1-1; 8 positions match TRBD1. In germline, CDR1 is MNHEY, CDR2 SVGAGI. Trimming at V came to 4 bases and at J to 5 bases, leaving 6 bases not matched to a gene. The CDR3 runs 14 residues.

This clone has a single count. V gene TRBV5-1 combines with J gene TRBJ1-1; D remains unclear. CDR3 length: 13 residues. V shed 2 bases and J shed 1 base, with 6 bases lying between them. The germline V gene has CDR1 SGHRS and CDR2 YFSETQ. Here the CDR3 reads CASSFRRNTEAFF. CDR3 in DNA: TGCGCCAGCAGCTTCCGTCGGAACACTGAAGCTTTCTTT.

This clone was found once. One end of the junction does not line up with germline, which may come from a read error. This chain's CDR3 is CTSSLSPGAYEQYF. CDR3 nucleotide sequence: TGTACCAGCAGCCTCTCTCCAGGGGCCTACGAGCAGTACTTC. The chain uses TRBV6-5 and TRBJ2-7, with TRBD1 as a possible D gene (6 bases). Germline CDR1 is MNHEY and CDR2 is SVGAGI. There are 14 residues in the CDR3.